This entry lists 29 T cell receptor beta chains sequenced from one sample in a study of blood T cell repertoires in COVID-19. The protocol was immunoSEQ multiplex PCR, while the TCRdb copy is restricted to in-frame clones and leaves out a portion. Seen here are approximately 56,000 clones, about 85% observed once, and the top ten hold around 7.5%. The specimen was peripheral blood. The receptors here all came from a man in his sixties or seventies with active COVID-19.

The V gene is TRBV7-2, the J gene TRBJ2-2, with D perhaps matching TRBD2 (5 bases). Germline V gene sequence: CDR1 SGHTA, CDR2 FQGNSA. The CDR3 extends over 14 amino acids. V dropped 2 bases and J dropped 7 bases, with 11 bases sitting between them. The CDR3 here is CASSLRTRGGELFF. CDR3 bases: TGTGCCAGCAGCTTAAGAACTAGAGGCGGGGAGCTGTTTTTT.

In its sample, this clone was seen a few times. CDR3 amino acids: CASSQMPRPGGSPLHF. CDR3 bases: TGTGCCAGCAGCCAAATGCCGCGGCCGGGGGGTTCACCCCTCCACTTT. The chain employs TRBV3-1 (or the pseudogene TRBV3-2) and TRBJ1-6; D is perhaps TRBD1 (5 bases). Germline V lookup: CDR1 LGHDT, CDR2 YNNKEL (reference sequence). The CDR3 is 16 amino acids. Deletions cut 2 bases from V and 9 bases from J, with 17 bases between.

The chain couples TRBV27 to TRBJ1-2, with D maybe TRBD1 (6 bases). Trimming left V 5 bases short and J 2 bases short, with 12 bases between. The germline gives CDR1 MNHEY, CDR2 SMNVEV (reference sequence). This CDR3 has 14 amino acids. The CDR3 DNA is TGTGCCAGCAGTCAGCCGGGACAAAACTATGGCTACACCTTC. This codes for CASSQPGQNYGYTF.

The chain has TRBV30 and TRBJ2-5; a weak D match, TRBD2 (5 bases). This CDR3 comprises 14 residues. Between the trimmed V and J ends, which lost 3 bases and 5 bases, there was a span of 16 bases. Germline V CDR1 and CDR2: GTSNPN, SVGIG (reference sequence). As DNA, the CDR3 is TGTGCCTGGAGCGTACTGGGGAGACGGGAGACCCAGTACTTC. This codes for CAWSVLGRRETQYF.

The genes are TRBV19 and TRBJ2-2; no reliable D call. The CDR3 contains 14 residues. CDR1 is LNHDA and CDR2 is SQIVND in the germline V gene (reference sequence). Trimming stripped 8 bases from V and 2 bases from J, with 12 bases between. This CDR3 reads CASAIHRNTGELFF. As DNA, the CDR3 is TGTGCCAGTGCCATACACCGAAACACCGGGGAGCTGTTTTTT. Drawing the rest from reference TRBV19 and TRBJ2-2, the complete variable domain is DGGITQSPKYLFRKEGQNVTLSCEQNLNHDAMYWYRQDPGQGLRLIYYSQIVNDFQKGDIAEGYSVSREKKESFPLTVTSAQKNPTAFYLCASAIHRNTGELFFGEGSRLTVL.

The chain combines TRBV19 with TRBJ1-2, with D hard to call. CDR1 LNHDA and CDR2 SQIVND come from the germline V gene (reference sequence). Trimming removed 1 base at V and 2 bases at J, with 5 bases between. The CDR3 length is 13 residues. The CDR3 DNA reads TGTGCCAGTAGTATAGGCGCGAACTATGGCTACACCTTC. As protein: CASSIGANYGYTF.

This chain joins TRBV6-2 or TRBV6-3 and TRBJ1-2, with a weak D call TRBD1 (6 bases). The CDR3 covers 13 residues. The V end lost 5 bases, the J end lost 6 bases, and 13 bases lay between the germline ends. Germline CDR1 and CDR2: MNHEY and SVGEGT. DNA of the CDR3: TGTGCCAGCAGTCACAGGGAACGCCATGGCTACACCTTC. Protein sequence: CASSHRERHGYTF.

The V gene is TRBV11-3, the J gene TRBJ2-3; D might be TRBD2 (5 bases). Trimming took off 1 base at V and 2 bases at J, with 10 bases between the two ends. Germline CDR1 reads SGHNT; CDR2 reads YENEEA. CDR3 length: 15 amino acids. The CDR3 DNA sequence: TGTGCCAGCAGCTTAGGTGGGAGACCCACAGATACGCAGTATTTT. Translated, it gives CASSLGGRPTDTQYF. The complete variable domain, with remaining parts taken from reference TRBV11-3 and TRBJ2-3, reads EAGVVQSPRYKIIEKKQPVAFWCNPISGHNTLYWYLQNLGQGPELLIRYENEEAVDDSQLPKDRFSAERLKGVDSTLKIQPAELGDSAVYLCASSLGGRPTDTQYFGPGTRLTVL.

This clone was counted a few times. The V gene is TRBV5-5, the J gene TRBJ1-5, with TRBD1 as a possible D gene (5 bases). Germline V lookup: CDR1 SGHKS, CDR2 YYEKEE (reference sequence). The V and J ends lost 2 bases and 4 bases respectively, with 16 bases between them. The CDR3 is 16 amino acids. The CDR3 spells CASSLESGFRNQPQHF. CDR3 bases: TGTGCCAGCAGCTTAGAGTCAGGGTTTCGGAATCAGCCCCAGCATTTT.

The J gene is TRBJ2-3, the V gene TRBV7-9; 11 positions match TRBD2. The CDR3 runs to 16 residues. Germline values: CDR1 SEHNR, CDR2 FQNEAQ (reference sequence). Germline trimming cut 2 bases from V and 3 bases from J; bases unmatched to any gene: 4. The CDR3 sequence is CASSLTTSGETDTQYF. The CDR3 coding sequence is TGTGCCAGCAGCTTAACGACTAGCGGGGAAACAGATACGCAGTATTTT.

V gene TRBV6-6 combines with J gene TRBJ2-5; no clear D. The germline CDR1 and CDR2 sequences are MNHNY and SVGAGI (reference sequence). CDR3 size: 12 residues. With 2 bases removed from V and 5 bases from J, the gap between germline ends came to 6 bases. The CDR3: CASSYPFETQYF. CDR3 in DNA: TGTGCCAGCAGTTACCCGTTCGAGACCCAGTACTTC.

This clone was observed once. This chain uses TRBV9 with TRBJ1-1, with TRBD1 matching 7 bases. Trimming took 8 bases from V and 3 from J; bases not matched to a gene: 10. Germline CDR1 is SGDLS and CDR2 is YYNGEE. The CDR3 totals 14 residues. DNA for the CDR3: TGTGCCAGTGCCCCAGGGGGTCGCGACACTGAAGCTTTCTTT. Residues: CASAPGGRDTEAFF.

The chain employs TRBV29-1 and TRBJ2-7, with D possibly matching TRBD1 (5 bases). The V end was cut by 5 bases, the J end by 0 bases, with 11 bases between. Per the germline V gene, CDR1 is SQVTM and CDR2 is ANQGSEA. This CDR3 has 13 amino acids. The CDR3 nucleotides are TGCAGCGTTTGGGAAGGGGACTCCTACGAGCAGTACTTC. Translated: CSVWEGDSYEQYF.

The V call is TRBV7-9, the J call TRBJ2-7; TRBD1 matches at 7 bases. The V and J ends lost 0 bases and 3 bases, in that order; junction bases with no gene match: 2. Germline V gene sequence: CDR1 SEHNR, CDR2 FQNEAQ (reference sequence). CDR3 length equals 14 residues. CDR3 in DNA: TGTGCCAGCAGCTTAGCACAGGGGATCTACGAGCAGTACTTC. Its protein product is CASSLAQGIYEQYF.

This clone was seen just once. The V call is TRBV10-2, the J call TRBJ1-3; possibly TRBD1 for D (6 bases). Germline assignment: CDR1 WSHSY and CDR2 SAAADI. The V end was cut by 0 bases, the J end by 0 bases, with 9 bases between. The CDR3 runs to 16 residues. The CDR3 region has the DNA TGCGCCAGCAGTGAGTCTCAGGGGAGCTCTGGAAACACCATATATTTT. Its translation is CASSESQGSSGNTIYF.

The chain is built from TRBV6-2 or TRBV6-3 and TRBJ2-2, with 8 positions matching TRBD1. Germline V gene data show CDR1 as MNHEY and CDR2 as SVGEGT. J gave up 0 bases and V 2 bases, and 5 bases lay outside the gene matches. This CDR3 region has 17 residues. CDR3 region: CASSYPTGGANTGELFF. The DNA of the CDR3 is TGTGCCAGCAGTTACCCCACAGGGGGTGCGAACACCGGGGAGCTGTTTTTT.

The chain combines TRBV5-1 with TRBJ2-1, with 7 bases identical to TRBD2. V shed 0 bases, J shed 4 bases, and the junction held 7 bases outside the gene matches. CDR1 SGHRS and CDR2 YFSETQ come from the germline V gene. This CDR3 region has 16 residues. The CDR3 region is CASSLAGNGGYNEQFF. DNA of the CDR3: TGCGCCAGCAGCTTGGCCGGTAACGGGGGGTACAATGAGCAGTTCTTC.

The chain couples TRBV4-2 to TRBJ2-1; no firm D call. V gave up 1 base and J gave up 7 bases, with 5 bases separating them. Germline CDR1 and CDR2: LGHNA and YNFKEQ. The CDR3 sequence is 12 residues long. The CDR3 is CASSQGVNEQFF. DNA of the CDR3: TGTGCCAGCAGCCAAGGTGTAAATGAGCAGTTCTTC.

This clone was seen once. The chain uses TRBV19 and TRBJ1-2, with D perhaps matching TRBD1 (6 bases). V was clipped by 5 bases and J by 4 bases, with 14 bases between them. The germline CDR1 and CDR2 sequences are LNHDA and SQIVND (reference sequence). The CDR3 spans 14 residues. CDR3 loop: CASSAGAVSYGYTF. The CDR3 region has the DNA TGTGCCAGTAGTGCAGGGGCCGTATCCTATGGCTACACCTTC.

This chain connects TRBV30 to TRBJ2-7, with D possibly TRBD2 on 6 matching bases. CDR1 and CDR2 from the germline V gene are GTSNPN and SVGIG (reference sequence). The CDR3 runs to 17 residues. The V end lost 0 bases, the J end lost 3 bases, and 21 bases lay between the germline ends. The CDR3, as DNA: TGTGCCTGGAGTGTACGGGGACGTACGCGGGGAAGCTACGAGCAGTACTTC. This encodes CAWSVRGRTRGSYEQYF. Full variable domain (remainder filled in from reference TRBV30 and TRBJ2-7): SQTIHQWPATLVQPVGSPLSLECTVEGTSNPNLYWYRQAAGRGLQLLFYSVGIGQISSEVPQNLSASRPQDRQFILSSKKLLLSDSGFYLCAWSVRGRTRGSYEQYFGPGTRLTVT.

This rearrangement joins TRBV10-3 to TRBJ1-6, with TRBD1 identical over 11 bases. The length of the CDR3 is 16 residues. V lost 6 bases to trimming and J lost 5 bases; unmatched junction nucleotides: 6. The germline gives CDR1 ENHRY, CDR2 SYGVKD. The chain's CDR3 is CAISRGQGADNSPLHF. The CDR3 nucleotides read TGTGCCATCAGCCGTGGACAGGGGGCCGATAATTCACCCCTCCACTTT.

The chain employs TRBV5-8 and TRBJ1-5, with D tentatively TRBD1 (5 bases). Trimming shortened V by 1 base and J by 2 bases, and 13 bases separated the two germline ends. CDR1 SGHTS and CDR2 YDEGEE come from the germline V gene. The CDR3 spans 16 residues. The CDR3 spells CASSLYRGEGNQPQHF. CDR3 nucleotide sequence: TGTGCCAGCAGCTTGTACCGGGGGGAGGGCAATCAGCCCCAGCATTTT.

As to this clone: One junction end does not reproduce the germline sequence, and a read error may be involved. The V gene is TRBV7-7, the J gene TRBJ2-7; 7 bases fit TRBD1. Germline assignment: CDR1 SSHAT and CDR2 FNYEAQ (reference sequence). This CDR3 region has 13 residues. The CDR3 region has the DNA TGTGCTAGCAGCTCAGGGGGACAGTCCGAGCAGTACTTC. It is translated as CASSSGGQSEQYF.

The chain uses TRBV13 and TRBJ1-6, with 7 bases that match TRBD1. The CDR3 is 15 amino acids. Germline CDR1 and CDR2: PRHDT and FYEKMQ (reference sequence). Trimming removed 1 base from V and 9 bases from J; junction bases left unmatched: 6. CDR3 residues: CASSLDEGASSPLHF. The CDR3 DNA is TGTGCCAGCAGCTTAGATGAGGGGGCGAGTTCACCCCTCCACTTT.

J is TRBJ2-7 and V is TRBV29-1, with 9 positions matching TRBD1. Per germline, CDR1 SQVTM and CDR2 ANQGSEA. This CDR3 contains 14 residues. J gave up 3 bases and V 5 bases, and 8 bases lay outside the gene matches. CDR3 in amino acids: CSVRRQGVGYEQYF. CDR3 in DNA: TGCAGCGTTCGAAGACAGGGGGTAGGCTACGAGCAGTACTTC.

CDR3 bases: TGTGCCAGCAGCCAAGAGGCCAATGAGCAGTTCTTC. It codes for CASSQEANEQFF. This chain connects TRBV3-1 (or the pseudogene TRBV3-2) to TRBJ2-1; unclear D gene. V was clipped by 0 bases and J by 6 bases, with 3 bases between them. CDR3 length equals 12 residues. Germline assignment: CDR1 LGHDT and CDR2 YNNKEL (reference sequence).

This clone was counted a few times. This chain joins TRBV18 and TRBJ2-1, with TRBD1 matching over 7 bases. Trimming removed 0 bases from V and 10 bases from J; junction bases left unmatched: 6. Germline V gives CDR1 KGHSH, CDR2 LQKENI. This CDR3 has 14 amino acids. The CDR3 here is CASSPPGQVGEQFF. CDR3 sequence (DNA): TGTGCCAGCTCACCACCCGGACAGGTCGGCGAGCAGTTCTTC.

The gene calls are TRBV5-6 and TRBJ1-2, with D possibly being TRBD1 (6 bases). V was trimmed by 5 bases and J by 7 bases, leaving 21 bases between them. CDR3 length: 15 amino acids. CDR1 and CDR2 (germline): SGHDT, YYEEEE. In DNA form, the CDR3 reads TGTGCCAGCAGGGCCCCAGGGCCCTTCAGGGGTGGCTACACCTTC. Its protein is CASRAPGPFRGGYTF.

The chain has TRBV4-3 and TRBJ1-3, with D maybe TRBD1 (6 bases). The CDR3 loop spans 17 amino acids. From germline, CDR1 is LGHNA and CDR2 YSLEER. Between the trimmed V and J ends, which lost 1 base and 1 base, there was a span of 14 bases. CDR3 bases: TGCGCCAGCAGCCAAGTTAGGGTAGGGACATCTGGAAACACCATATATTTT. Amino acids: CASSQVRVGTSGNTIYF.